This TCR beta chain was captured in a study of blood T cells in healthy people across ages. Whole-study findings and limits: Versus aged donors, long-lived donors had higher diversity and more naive CD4+ cells. It was held that the diversity estimates obtained from one million T cells were underestimates. A strong correlation was found between TCR beta diversity and the percentage of naive T cells.

This clonotype was seen only a few times. Its antigen is not known. A second PCR of 7 to 11 cycles used a sample-barcoded 5' primer and a J-beta primer mix. TCRdb processed the 5' RACE reads anew with MiXCR; each CDR3 protein has one entry. This repertoire shows about 1.1 million distinct CDR3 sequences, more than 30% found once; its top ten account for 13%. Every sample yielded at least 6.5 million isolated PBMCs. The CDR3 consists of 15 residues. Between the trimmed V and J ends, which lost 6 bases and 5 bases, there was a span of 19 bases. CDR1 and CDR2 (germline): DFQATT, SNEGSKA (reference sequence).

Sequenced input: blood. The sequence came from a man aged 18 to 30 in good health. V gene TRBV20-1 combines with J gene TRBJ1-4; the D gene is possibly TRBD1 (5 bases). The CDR3 region has the DNA TGCAGTGCCCGGGAGCTCCGGGACCCGAATGAAAAACTGTTTTTT. Translating it yields CSARELRDPNEKLFF.